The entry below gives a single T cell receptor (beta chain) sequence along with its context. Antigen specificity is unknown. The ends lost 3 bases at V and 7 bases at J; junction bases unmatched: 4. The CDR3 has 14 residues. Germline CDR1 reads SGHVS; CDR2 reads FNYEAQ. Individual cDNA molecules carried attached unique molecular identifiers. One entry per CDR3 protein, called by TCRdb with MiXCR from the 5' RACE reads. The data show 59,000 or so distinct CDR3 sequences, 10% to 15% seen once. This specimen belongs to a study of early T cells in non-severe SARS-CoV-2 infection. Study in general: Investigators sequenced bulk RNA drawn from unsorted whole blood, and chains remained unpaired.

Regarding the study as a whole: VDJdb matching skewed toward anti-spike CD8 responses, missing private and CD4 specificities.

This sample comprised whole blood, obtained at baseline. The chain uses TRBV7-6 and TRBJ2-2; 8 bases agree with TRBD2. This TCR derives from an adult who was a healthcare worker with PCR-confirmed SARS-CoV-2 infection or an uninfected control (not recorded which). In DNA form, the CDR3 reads TGTGCCAGCAGCTTGGGCGGGAGGAACGGGGAGCTGTTTTTT. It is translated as CASSLGGRNGELFF.